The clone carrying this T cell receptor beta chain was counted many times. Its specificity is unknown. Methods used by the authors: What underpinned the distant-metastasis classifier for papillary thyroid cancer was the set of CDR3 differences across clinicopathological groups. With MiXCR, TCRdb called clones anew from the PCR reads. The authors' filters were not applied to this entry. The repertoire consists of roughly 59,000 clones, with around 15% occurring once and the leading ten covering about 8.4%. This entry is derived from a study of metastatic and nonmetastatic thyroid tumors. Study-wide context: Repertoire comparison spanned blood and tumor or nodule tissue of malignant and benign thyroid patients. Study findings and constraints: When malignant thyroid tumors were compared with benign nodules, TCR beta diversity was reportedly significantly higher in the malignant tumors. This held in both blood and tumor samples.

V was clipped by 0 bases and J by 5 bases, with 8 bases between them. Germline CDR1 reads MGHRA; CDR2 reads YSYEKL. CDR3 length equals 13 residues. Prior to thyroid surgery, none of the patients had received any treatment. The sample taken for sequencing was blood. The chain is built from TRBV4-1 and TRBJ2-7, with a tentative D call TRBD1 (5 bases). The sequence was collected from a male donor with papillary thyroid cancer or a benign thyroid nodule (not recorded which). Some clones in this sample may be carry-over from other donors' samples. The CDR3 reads CASSQDWGDEQYF. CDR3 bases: TGCGCCAGCAGCCAAGATTGGGGCGACGAGCAGTACTTC.